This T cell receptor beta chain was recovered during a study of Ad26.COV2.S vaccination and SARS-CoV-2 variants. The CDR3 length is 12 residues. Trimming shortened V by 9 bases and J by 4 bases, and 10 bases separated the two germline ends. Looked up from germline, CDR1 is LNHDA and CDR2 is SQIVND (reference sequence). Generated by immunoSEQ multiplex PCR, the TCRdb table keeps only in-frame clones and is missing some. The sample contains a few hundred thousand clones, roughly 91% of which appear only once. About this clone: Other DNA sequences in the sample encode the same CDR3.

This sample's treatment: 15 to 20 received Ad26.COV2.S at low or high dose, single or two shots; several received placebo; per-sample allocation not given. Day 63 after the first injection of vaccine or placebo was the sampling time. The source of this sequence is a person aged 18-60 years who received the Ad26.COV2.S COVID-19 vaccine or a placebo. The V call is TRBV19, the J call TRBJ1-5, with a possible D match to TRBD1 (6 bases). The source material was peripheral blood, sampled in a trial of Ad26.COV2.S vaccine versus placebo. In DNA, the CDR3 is TGTGCCAGCTCCGACAGGAATCAGCCCCAGCATTTT. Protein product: CASSDRNQPQHF.